The text below deals with one T cell receptor beta chain. This specimen comes from a study of T-cell memory formation after mild COVID-19. TCRdb re-called the 5' RACE reads with MiXCR, one entry per CDR3 protein. The table includes a few hundred thousand distinct CDR3 sequences, 20% detected once. Per germline, CDR1 SGDLS and CDR2 YYNGEE. The CDR3 sequence is 14 residues long. Trimming pared 0 bases from V and 4 bases from J, leaving 7 bases between. The V and J genes are TRBV9 and TRBJ1-4; D perhaps matches TRBD1 (5 bases). Material: PBMCs or a T cell subset sorted from them (not recorded which). This receptor was identified in a man aged 18 to 30 who had mild COVID-19 (a few samples of this study predate the infection). Cell type and time point are not known. The CDR3 coding sequence is TGTGCCAGCAGCGTAGCTGGGGGTAATGAAAAACTGTTTTTT. Encoded protein: CASSVAGGNEKLFF.